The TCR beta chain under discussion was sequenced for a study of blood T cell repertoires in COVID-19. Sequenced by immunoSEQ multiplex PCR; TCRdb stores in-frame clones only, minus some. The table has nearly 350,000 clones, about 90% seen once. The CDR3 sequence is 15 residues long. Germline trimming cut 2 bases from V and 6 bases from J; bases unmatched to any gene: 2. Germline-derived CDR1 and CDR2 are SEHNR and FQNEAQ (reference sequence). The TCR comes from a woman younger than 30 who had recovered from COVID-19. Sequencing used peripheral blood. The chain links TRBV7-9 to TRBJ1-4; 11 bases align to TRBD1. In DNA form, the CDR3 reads TGTGCCAGCAGCTTAACGGGACAGGGGGATGAAAAACTGTTTTTT. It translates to CASSLTGQGDEKLFF.